This TCR beta chain was observed in a study of control samples from healthy donors and cancer patients. The germline V and J ends were trimmed by 8 bases and 7 bases, with 15 bases remaining between them. Germline V gene data show CDR1 as SNHLY and CDR2 as FYNNEI. CDR3 length: 12 residues. Profiled with immunoSEQ multiplex PCR; TCRdb holds only in-frame clones, not every one. This sample has more than 100,000 clones, with 85% to 95% found just once. The V and J genes are TRBV2 and TRBJ2-7; D remains unclear. The receptor was derived from a man younger than 35 in good health. The sample taken for sequencing was blood. The CDR3 spells CASDGQAEEQYF. The DNA for the CDR3 is TGTGCCAGCGACGGCCAGGCTGAGGAGCAGTACTTC.